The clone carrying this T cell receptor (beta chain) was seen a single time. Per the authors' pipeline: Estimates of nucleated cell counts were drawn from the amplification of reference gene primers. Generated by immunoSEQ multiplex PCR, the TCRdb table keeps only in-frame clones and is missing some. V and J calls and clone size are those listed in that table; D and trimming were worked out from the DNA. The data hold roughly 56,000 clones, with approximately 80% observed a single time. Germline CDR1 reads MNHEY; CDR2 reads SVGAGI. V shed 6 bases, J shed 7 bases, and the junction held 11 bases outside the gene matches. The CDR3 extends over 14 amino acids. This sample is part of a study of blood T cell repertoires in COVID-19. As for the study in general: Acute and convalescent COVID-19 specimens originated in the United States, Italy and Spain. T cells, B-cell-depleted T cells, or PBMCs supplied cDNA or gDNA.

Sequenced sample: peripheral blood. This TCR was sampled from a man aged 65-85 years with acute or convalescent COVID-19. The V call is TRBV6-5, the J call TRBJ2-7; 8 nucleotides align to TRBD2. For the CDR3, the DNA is TGTGCCAGCAGGGGACTAGGGGGGGGCGGGGAGCAGTACTTC. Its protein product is CASRGLGGGGEQYF.